Listed below are T cell receptor beta chains from one sample, sequenced in a study of blood T cell repertoires in COVID-19. The table came from immunoSEQ multiplex PCR; TCRdb's copy has only in-frame clones and leaves some out. The sample holds approximately 310,000 clones, 75% to 90% seen once. The specimen was PBMCs or T cells enriched from blood (not recorded which). All receptors derive from a man in his 60s who had recovered from COVID-19. Both conserved end residues are part of each CDR3. The order of the fields is J gene, D gene, V gene, clone size, CDR3 DNA, CDR3 protein. The D gene is left open where the match is weak. Some rows mark clone size as missing; the rest say once, few, many or name a class of expanded clone.

>TRBJ2-7|-|TRBV21-1|-
TGTGCCAGCAGCCCCCCGGGACAGGGAGTTCCCGACGAGCAGTACTTC
CASSPPGQGVPDEQYF
>TRBJ2-6|-|TRBV19|-
TGTGCCAGTAGTAGTTCACAGGCCTCTGGGGCCAACGTCCTGACTTTC
CASSSSQASGANVLTF
>TRBJ1-1|TRBD1|TRBV18|-
TGTGCCAGCTCACCACAACGGACAGGGGGAATGAACACTGAAGCTTTCTTT
CASSPQRTGGMNTEAFF
>TRBJ1-6|TRBD1|TRBV7-6|few
TGTGCCAGCACCACCGGGACAGGTCAAAATTCACCCCTCCACTTT
CASTTGTGQNSPLHF
>TRBJ1-5|-|TRBV9|-
TGTGCCAGCAGCGTAGCTTTCGGGGGGCCCCAGCATTTT
CASSVAFGGPQHF
>TRBJ2-3|-|TRBV27|once
TGTGCCAGCAGCCAAAATACCGCAGGTCCAGATACGCAGTATTTT
CASSQNTAGPDTQYF
>TRBJ2-1|-|TRBV6-2/TRBV6-3|-
TGTGCCAGCAGTTACAGCGCCCGCTTTTTTCCGGGACTCTACAATGAGCAGTTCTTC
CASSYSARFFPGLYNEQFF
>TRBJ2-2|TRBD2|TRBV7-2|-
TGTGCCAGCAGCCCCCTAGCGGGAGTCGCGAACACCGGGGAGCTGTTTTTT
CASSPLAGVANTGELFF
>TRBJ2-3|TRBD2|TRBV28|-
TGTGCCAGCAAGGGGCTAGCGGGGAATACAGATACGCAGTATTTT
CASKGLAGNTDTQYF
>TRBJ1-5|-|TRBV7-9|-
TGTGCCAGCAGCTTAGCTGGAGGCAATCAGCCCCAGCATTTT
CASSLAGGNQPQHF
>TRBJ2-7|TRBD1|TRBV11-3|-
TGTGCCAGCAGCCGCTCGGGACAGGGAACATACGAGCAGTACTTC
CASSRSGQGTYEQYF
>TRBJ2-1|TRBD2|TRBV5-1|-
TGCGCCAGCAGGTGGGGACTAGCGGATTACAATGAGCAGTTCTTC
CASRWGLADYNEQFF
>TRBJ1-2|-|TRBV28|-
TGTGCCAGCAGTTTAACACAGCCACTTAACTATGGCTACACCTTC
CASSLTQPLNYGYTF
>TRBJ1-1|-|TRBV5-5|-
TGTGCCAGCAGCGCGTTTCCAGGCACCCCTGGCACTGAAGCTTTCTTT
CASSAFPGTPGTEAFF
>TRBJ1-5|-|TRBV7-9|once
TGTGCCAGCAGTCAGGGAGGTGGCAATCAGCCCCAGCATTTT
CASSQGGGNQPQHF
>TRBJ2-3|-|TRBV30|-
TGTGCCTGGAGTGTACGAGGGCATGCTAGCACAGATACGCAGTATTTT
CAWSVRGHASTDTQYF
>TRBJ1-2|TRBD1|TRBV6-4|-
TGTGCCAGCAGTGACTCGGACAGGCGCTACACCTTC
CASSDSDRRYTF
>TRBJ2-5|TRBD2|TRBV6-5|-
TGTGCCAGCAGGTCGTCTAGCGGGTTTTTGAAGACCCAGTACTTC
CASRSSSGFLKTQYF
>TRBJ2-2|TRBD2|TRBV6-2/TRBV6-3|-
TGTGCCAGCAGCGGGGGCCGTCTAGCGGGAGGTGCCGGGGAGCTGTTTTTT
CASSGGRLAGGAGELFF
>TRBJ1-6|-|TRBV15|-
TGTGCCACCAGCAGAGATATACAGAATTCACCCCTCCACTTT
CATSRDIQNSPLHF
>TRBJ2-2|TRBD1|TRBV7-3|once
TGTGCCAGCAGCTTAGAGGGGGCAGGCACCGGGGAGCTGTTTTTT
CASSLEGAGTGELFF
>TRBJ1-2|-|TRBV28|-
TGTGCCACCCTTACCCAACAGGGTTATGGCTACACCTTC
CATLTQQGYGYTF
>TRBJ2-2|-|TRBV28|-
TGTGCCAGCATATTTAGCAGGGTGAACACCGGGGAGCTGTTTTTT
CASIFSRVNTGELFF
>TRBJ2-7|-|TRBV5-1|-
TGCGCCAGCGTTACACAGGGTTTGTCCTACGAGCAGTACTTC
CASVTQGLSYEQYF
>TRBJ2-5|TRBD1|TRBV5-1|once
TGCGCCAGCAGCTTGGAGGGACAGGGGACGGGAGAGACCCAGTACTTC
CASSLEGQGTGETQYF